A single sample is the source of the 5 T cell receptor beta chains below, sequenced in a study of T cells after yellow fever vaccination. TCRdb ran MiXCR on the 5' RACE reads and lists one entry per CDR3 protein. The sample lists some 560,000 distinct CDR3 sequences; 17% were seen once. The sample in question was PBMCs, obtained about 5 days after the first yellow fever vaccination. The receptors were gathered from a man younger than 35 who received the YFV17D yellow fever vaccine.

V usage is TRBV5-4 and J usage is TRBJ2-2, with D maybe TRBD2 (6 bases). Germline V gives CDR1 SGHNT, CDR2 YYREEE (reference sequence). This CDR3 comprises 16 residues. V dropped 4 bases and J dropped 6 bases, with 19 bases sitting between them. CDR3 loop: CASSPGLSPGPGELFF. CDR3 coding DNA: TGTGCCAGCAGCCCGGGACTTTCGCCCGGCCCCGGGGAGCTGTTTTTT.

This rearrangement joins TRBV7-8 to TRBJ2-7; tentatively, D is TRBD1 (6 bases). The CDR3 length is 13 residues. V was clipped by 5 bases and J by 2 bases, with 10 bases between them. In germline, CDR1 is SGHVS, CDR2 FQNEAQ. Here the CDR3 reads CASSQGQTYEQYV. The CDR3 region has the DNA TGTGCCAGCAGCCAAGGACAGACCTACGAGCAGTACGTC.

The chain links TRBV12-3 or TRBV12-4 to TRBJ2-3, with TRBD2 identical over 9 bases. J gave up 4 bases and V 2 bases, and 7 bases lay outside the gene matches. The CDR3 spans 16 residues. Here the CDR3 reads CASSLPRGGAADTQYF. DNA of the CDR3: TGTGCCAGCAGTTTACCCCGCGGGGGGGCCGCAGATACGCAGTATTTT.

This clonotype has just a few counts. The chain recombines TRBV4-3 with TRBJ2-5; D is ambiguous. Germline values: CDR1 LGHNA, CDR2 YSLEER. CDR3 length: 15 amino acids. Trimming took 1 base from V and 1 from J, leaving 10 bases between them. This CDR3 reads CASSQARWGQETQYF. The CDR3 bases are TGCGCCAGCAGCCAAGCCCGGTGGGGCCAAGAGACCCAGTACTTC.

This sequence joins TRBV30 and TRBJ2-2; 9 positions match TRBD1. The junction had 5 bases not matched to a gene; V was cut back by 4 bases and J by 8 bases. This CDR3 is 13 amino acids long. In germline, CDR1 is GTSNPN, CDR2 SVGIG (reference sequence). The DNA for the CDR3 is TGTGCCTGGACGACAGGGGGTCCGGGGGAGCTGTTTTTT. Amino acid sequence: CAWTTGGPGELFF.